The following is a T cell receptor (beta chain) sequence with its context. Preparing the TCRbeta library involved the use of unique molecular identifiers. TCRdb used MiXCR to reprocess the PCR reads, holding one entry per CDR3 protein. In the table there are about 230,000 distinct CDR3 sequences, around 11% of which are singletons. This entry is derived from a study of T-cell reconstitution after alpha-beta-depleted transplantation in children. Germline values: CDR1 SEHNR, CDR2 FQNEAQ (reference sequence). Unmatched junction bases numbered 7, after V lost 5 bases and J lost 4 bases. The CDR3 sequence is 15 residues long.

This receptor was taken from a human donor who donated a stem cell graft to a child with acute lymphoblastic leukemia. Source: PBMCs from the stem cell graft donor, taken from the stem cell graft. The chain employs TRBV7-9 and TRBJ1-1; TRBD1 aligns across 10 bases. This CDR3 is CASSRDRGPRTEAFF. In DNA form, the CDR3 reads TGTGCCAGCAGCCGAGACAGGGGGCCTCGCACTGAAGCTTTCTTT.